This T cell receptor beta chain was captured in a study of graft-versus-host responses after intestinal transplantation. Study as a whole: Recipients uniformly received anti-thymocyte globulin induction, followed by tacrolimus and steroids for approximately 3 years. Broader study findings: Recipient marrow showed GvH clones, some seen first in ileum or blood.

With respect to this clone: The antigen remains undetermined.

The CDR3 spans 15 residues. The trim removed 8 bases at V and 0 bases at J, leaving 6 bases unmatched. Germline V gene sequence: CDR1 MDHEN, CDR2 SYDVKM. Some clones are missing from TCRdb's copy, which holds only in-frame ones; the method was immunoSEQ multiplex PCR. The data hold about 51,000 clones, with more than 70% observed a single time. Material: unstimulated CD4+ T cells sorted from spleen or lymph node cells, obtained before transplant. The gene calls are TRBV28 and TRBJ1-2; 10 bases agree with TRBD1. This receptor was obtained from a human donor who was the organ donor for an intestinal transplant. CDR3 DNA: TGTGCCAGCTCCGGGACAGGGGCTTCTAACTATGGCTACACCTTC. Its translation: CASSGTGASNYGYTF.